A single T cell receptor beta chain is shown here with its context. What it binds is not known. This sample was taken from a study of T cell responses to AZD1222 COVID-19 vaccine. V was clipped by 3 bases and J by 4 bases, with 8 bases between them. CDR1 and CDR2 (germline): MNHEY, SMNVEV (reference sequence). There are 13 residues in the CDR3. Assay: immunoSEQ multiplex PCR; the TCRdb copy retains only in-frame clones and omits some. The sample carries 130,000 to 150,000 clones, around nine tenths recorded once. Study conclusions and caveats: At study baseline, merely five or six AZD1222 recipients were seropositive. After the peak T cell response, and only then, were repertoires sampled.

The genes are TRBV27 and TRBJ2-3; no reliable D call. The sequenced sample was peripheral blood, obtained on day 0 of AZD1222 vaccination. This clonotype originated in an adult in good health. Here the CDR3 reads CASSFLGPDTQYF. DNA of the CDR3: TGTGCCAGCAGTTTCCTAGGGCCAGATACGCAGTATTTT.